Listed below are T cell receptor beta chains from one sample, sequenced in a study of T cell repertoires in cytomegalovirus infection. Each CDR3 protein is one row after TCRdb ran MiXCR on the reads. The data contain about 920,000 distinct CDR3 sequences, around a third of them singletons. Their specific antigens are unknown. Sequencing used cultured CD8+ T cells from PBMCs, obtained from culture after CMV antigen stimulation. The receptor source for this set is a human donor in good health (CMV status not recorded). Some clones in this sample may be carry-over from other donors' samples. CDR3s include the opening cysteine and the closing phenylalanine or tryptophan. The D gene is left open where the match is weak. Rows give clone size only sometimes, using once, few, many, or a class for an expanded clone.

TGTGCCAGCAGTTCATTCAGGACGGTGAGCAATCAGCCCCAGCATTTT,CASSSFRTVSNQPQHF,.,TRBJ1-5,TRBV28,.
TGTGCCAGCAGCCTCCGTAGACGGGACAGGGCGCTCTCTGGAAACACCATATATTTT,CASSLRRRDRALSGNTIYF,TRBD1,TRBJ1-3,TRBV7-6,many
TGTGCCAGCAGCTTAGAGGGGTCCCTATATAATTCACCCCTCCACTTT,CASSLEGSLYNSPLHF,.,TRBJ1-6,TRBV7-6,many
TGTGCCAGCAGTTTCAGACAGGGAATGTTGGCCACTGAAGCTTTCTTT,CASSFRQGMLATEAFF,TRBD1,TRBJ1-1,TRBV27,many
TGCAGTGCTAGACCCGGGCGGGGACAAAGGGTGTCGTCTGGGGCCAACGTCCTGACTTTC,CSARPGRGQRVSSGANVLTF,.,TRBJ2-6,TRBV20-1,.
TGTGCCAGCAGCTTAGAACGGTATAATTCACCCCTCCACTTT,CASSLERYNSPLHF,.,TRBJ1-6,TRBV7-9,many
TGTGCCAGCAGCTTAGCGGGTGTGTGGGCATCTAGCACAGATACGCAGTATTTT,CASSLAGVWASSTDTQYF,.,TRBJ2-3,TRBV7-2,many
TGCGCCAGCTTAGGAGCCGGGACAGGGGACTCGCACGAGCAGTACTTC,CASLGAGTGDSHEQYF,TRBD1,TRBJ2-7,TRBV5-1,.
TGTGCCAGCAGGAGGGGCACAGATACGCAGTATTTT,CASRRGTDTQYF,.,TRBJ2-3,TRBV7-9,many
TGTGCCAGCAGTGAGGGTCAGTGGGAGGAGCAGTTCTTC,CASSEGQWEEQFF,.,TRBJ2-1,TRBV6-1,.
TGTGCCAGCAGTTCCCTCGCAGGGCCATATCAGCCCCAGCATTTT,CASSSLAGPYQPQHF,.,TRBJ1-5,TRBV6-5,.
TGTGCCAGCAACAGGGGAACGAACACTGAAGCTTTCTTT,CASNRGTNTEAFF,TRBD1,TRBJ1-1,TRBV6-5,few
TGTGCTAGTGGTTTGGTAGAGGGGACAGACCACGAGCAGTACTTC,CASGLVEGTDHEQYF,TRBD1,TRBJ2-7,TRBV12-5,few
TGCAGTGTCCGGGACAGGGAAAGGGGTACCGGGGAGCTGTTTTTT,CSVRDRERGTGELFF,TRBD1,TRBJ2-2,TRBV20-1,.
TGTGCCAGCAGCTCCACGGAGACAGGGGGTCATTCACCCCTCCACTTT,CASSSTETGGHSPLHF,TRBD1,TRBJ1-6,TRBV7-2,many
TGTGCCAGCAGCCTCCCGGGACAGGGGATCCACGAGCAGTACTTC,CASSLPGQGIHEQYF,TRBD1,TRBJ2-7,TRBV5-6,few
TGTGCCACCAGCAGAGTGGGGACTCCTGAGACCCAGTACTTC,CATSRVGTPETQYF,.,TRBJ2-5,TRBV15,.